What follows is one TCR beta chain and its context. The antigen remains unidentified. This sample stems from a study of cytomegalovirus exposure and HLA in healthy donors. Study outcomes and limitations: The authors listed around 150 TCR beta chains as cytomegalovirus-associated.

Both 60 Vbeta primers and 13 Jbeta primers went into the PCR. TCRdb's table, derived via immunoSEQ multiplex PCR, lists solely in-frame clones and lacks some. The sample yields around 30,000 clones, less than 70% seen once. Germline CDR1 SGHRS, CDR2 YFSETQ. The CDR3 runs 17 residues. V shed 0 bases and J 4 bases; nucleotides not matched to a gene: 11. The rearrangement uses TRBV5-1 and TRBJ2-3, with 7 positions matching TRBD2. This receptor was identified in a male donor in good health and CMV-seropositive. Sequencing was performed on PBMCs. CDR3 nucleotide sequence: TGCGCCAGCAGCTTGGAGGCACTAGCGACAAGGGCAGATACGCAGTATTTT. It yields the protein CASSLEALATRADTQYF.